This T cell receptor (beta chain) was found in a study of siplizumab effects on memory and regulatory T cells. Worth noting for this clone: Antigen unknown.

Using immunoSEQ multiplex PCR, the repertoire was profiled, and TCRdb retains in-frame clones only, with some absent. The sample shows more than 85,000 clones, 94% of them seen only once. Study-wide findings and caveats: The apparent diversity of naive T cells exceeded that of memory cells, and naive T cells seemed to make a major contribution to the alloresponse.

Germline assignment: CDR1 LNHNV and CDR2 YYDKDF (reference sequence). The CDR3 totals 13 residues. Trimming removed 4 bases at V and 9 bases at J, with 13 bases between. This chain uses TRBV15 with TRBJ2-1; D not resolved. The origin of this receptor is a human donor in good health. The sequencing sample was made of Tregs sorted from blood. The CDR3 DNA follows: TGTGCCACCAGCAAATTAAGGCTCGGTGAGCAGTTCTTC. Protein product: CATSKLRLGEQFF.